Each of the 11 T cell receptor beta chains below was sequenced from the same sample in a study of T cells in Graves' hyperthyroidism and ophthalmopathy (dated by TCRdb to between 2018 and 2021). Library preparation was by multiplex PCR. For sequencing, an Illumina HiSeq 2000 was employed. Amplification of TCR beta CDR3 regions was carried out from RNA transcripts. The first round of RT-PCR for the TCR CDR3 was performed with the HTBI primer set and the Qiagen OneStep RT-PCR kit. The raw public data were reprocessed by TCRdb itself: fastp quality trimming at Q25, MiXCR clonotype calling, in-frame beta chains only. Rows are unified per CDR3 protein, each entry keeping the most common DNA and genes. The sample contains over 150,000 distinct CDR3 sequences, about a sixth of them found a single time. The ten largest clones add up to roughly 30% of the sample. The sequencing sample was made of blood. The receptors come from a woman in her 50s with Graves' hyperthyroidism.

This clonotype appeared many times. J is TRBJ2-2 and V is TRBV13; 7 bases are a match to TRBD2. CDR1 is PRHDT, CDR2 FYEKMQ, per germline (reference sequence). This CDR3 spans 14 amino acids. The junction had 3 bases not matched to a gene; V was cut back by 4 bases and J by 4 bases. The CDR3 here is CASSSGGSTGELFF. The CDR3 DNA sequence: TGTGCCAGCAGCTCCGGCGGGAGCACCGGGGAGCTGTTTTTT.

This clonotype was counted at least ten times. The gene calls are TRBV9 and TRBJ1-1, with TRBD1 as a possible D gene (6 bases). This CDR3 is built from 15 residues. The germline CDR1 and CDR2 sequences are SGDLS and YYNGEE. V was shortened by 6 bases and J by 2 bases, with 17 bases between the two germline ends. The CDR3 region has the DNA TGTGCCAGCACCCTAGCCGGGGGGGCCAACACTGAAGCTTTCTTT. Amino acids: CASTLAGGANTEAFF.

This clonotype was seen repeatedly, ten times or more. V and J are TRBV7-2 and TRBJ2-2; weak D call: TRBD2 (5 bases). The CDR3 runs 18 residues. V lost 2 bases and J lost 2, with 18 bases in between. Looked up from germline, CDR1 is SGHTA and CDR2 is FQGNSA. The CDR3 DNA reads TGTGCCAGCAGCTTACACGGGGTGAAGCTCCTTAACACCGGGGAGCTGTTTTTT. Amino acids: CASSLHGVKLLNTGELFF.

There are many counts of this clonotype. The chain couples TRBV5-1 to TRBJ1-2; D remains unclear. Per germline, CDR1 SGHRS and CDR2 YFSETQ. V was trimmed by 4 bases and J by 4 bases, leaving 14 bases between them. The CDR3 runs 14 residues. The CDR3 spells CASSPAGDPYGYTF. In nucleotides, the CDR3 is TGCGCCAGCAGCCCTGCCGGGGATCCCTATGGCTACACCTTC.

The chain has TRBV4-3 and TRBJ2-7; D may correspond to TRBD1 or TRBD2 (5 bases each). Deletions cut 0 bases from V and 1 base from J, with 19 bases between. CDR3 length equals 18 residues. The germline V gene has CDR1 LGHNA and CDR2 YSLEER. The CDR3 here is CASSQDRGDLNPSYEQYF. CDR3 nucleotides: TGCGCCAGCAGCCAAGATAGAGGGGATTTAAACCCGTCCTACGAGCAGTACTTC.

V and J are TRBV11-2 and TRBJ1-1, with D possibly being TRBD1 (5 bases). Germline V gene data show CDR1 as SGHAT and CDR2 as FQNNGV. The CDR3 runs 15 residues. V dropped 5 bases and J dropped 8 bases, with 21 bases sitting between them. CDR3 in DNA: TGTGCCAGCAGCCCAGGAGTGGGGCAGGGCGAGGAAGCTTTCTTT. Translating it yields CASSPGVGQGEEAFF.

The table lists this clonotype with many counts. The chain carries TRBV19 and TRBJ1-4; 7 positions agree with TRBD1. The trim removed 6 bases at V and 3 bases at J, leaving 7 bases unmatched. This CDR3 has 15 amino acids. Germline V lookup: CDR1 LNHDA, CDR2 SQIVND (reference sequence). This chain's CDR3 is CASRSGTASNEKLFF. DNA for the CDR3: TGTGCCAGTAGGAGTGGGACAGCCTCTAATGAAAAACTGTTTTTT.

This clonotype was detected many times. The CDR3 nucleotides are TGTGCCAGCAGCTTAACTAGCGGGGACACAGATACGCAGTATTTT. Translating it yields CASSLTSGDTDTQYF. The genes are TRBV7-3 and TRBJ2-3; 8 bases line up with TRBD2. Trimming took 0 bases from V and 2 from J; bases not matched to a gene: 1. This CDR3 spans 15 amino acids. Germline V gives CDR1 SGHTA, CDR2 FQGTGA.

Comment on this clonotype: A read error may explain this, as a much larger clone is one base away. The genes are TRBV7-2 and TRBJ2-3, with a tentative D call TRBD2 (6 bases). The CDR3 covers 14 residues. From germline, CDR1 is SGHTA and CDR2 FQGNSA. With 5 bases removed from V and 4 bases from J, the gap between germline ends came to 13 bases. The CDR3 loop reads CASSRRGASDTQYF. For the CDR3, the DNA is TGTGCCAGCAGCCGCCGCGGGGCGTCAGATACGCAGTATTTT.

This clonotype was observed a handful of times. V usage is TRBV6-5 and J usage is TRBJ1-1; TRBD1 matches at 7 bases. The J segment lost 3 bases and the V segment lost 4 bases, leaving 2 bases of the junction unmatched. Germline loops: CDR1 MNHEY, CDR2 SVGAGI. The CDR3 consists of 13 residues. CDR3 nucleotide sequence: TGTGCCAGCAGTTCACAGGGGCACACTGAAGCTTTCTTT. This gives the protein CASSSQGHTEAFF.

The chain carries TRBV19 and TRBJ2-7, with TRBD2 identical over 8 bases. The CDR3 has 14 amino acids. Germline trimming cut 6 bases from V and 7 bases from J; bases unmatched to any gene: 11. Germline loops: CDR1 LNHDA, CDR2 SQIVND (reference sequence). The CDR3 sequence: CASSPSGGAGEQYF. Written as DNA, the CDR3 is TGTGCCAGTAGCCCCTCCGGGGGGGCTGGGGAGCAGTACTTC.